A selection of T cell receptor beta chains follows, all from one sample in a study of blood T cell repertoires in COVID-19. Here immunoSEQ multiplex PCR was the method, and the copy in TCRdb shows in-frame clones only, minus some. The sample has 150,000 or so clones, approximately 92% seen once. Sequenced input: peripheral blood. The origin of the receptors is a man aged 25-45 years with COVID-19, enrolled during active disease. Each CDR3 is given with its conserved first and last residue. A D gene is named only where the DNA matches it firmly. A row's size may be missing; if present it is once, few, many or a size class.

>TRBJ2-3|once|NA|TRBV7-9
TGTGCCAGCAGCCTAAAGGGGGGGCTCGGCACAGATACGCAGTATTTT
CASSLKGGLGTDTQYF
>TRBJ2-3|NA|NA|TRBV24-1
TGTGCCACCAGCGGTAACACAGATACGCAGTATTTT
CATSGNTDTQYF
>TRBJ2-1|NA|TRBD2|TRBV19
TGTGCCAGTAGTATAAGATTGCGGGGGGGCTCCAACAATGAGCAGTTCTTC
CASSIRLRGGSNNEQFF
>TRBJ2-3|NA|TRBD2|TRBV7-6
TGTGCCAGCAGCTTGGAGACTAGCGGGAGCACAGATACGCAGTATTTT
CASSLETSGSTDTQYF
>TRBJ2-3|NA|TRBD2|TRBV2
TGTGCCAGCAGTCTACTAGCGGGAGTGACAGATACGCAGTATTTT
CASSLLAGVTDTQYF
>TRBJ1-5|NA|TRBD1|TRBV28
TGTGCCAGCAGTAACCTGCCGTGGGACAGGGGGCTTAGCAATCAGCCCCAGCATTTT
CASSNLPWDRGLSNQPQHF
>TRBJ1-5|once|TRBD1|TRBV18
TGTGCCAGCTCACCCGGACAGGGGAGCGGGCAGCCCCAGCATTTT
CASSPGQGSGQPQHF
>TRBJ2-1|NA|NA|TRBV27
TGTGCCAGCAGGACGGGTTACAATGAGCAGTTCTTC
CASRTGYNEQFF
>TRBJ2-1|NA|NA|TRBV27
TGTGCCAGCAGTTTAAAAGGCAGGGCTGATGAGCAGTTCTTC
CASSLKGRADEQFF
>TRBJ1-6|NA|NA|TRBV6-6
TGTGCCAGCAGTCATCGACAGAGCAGCTCCTATAATTCACCCCTCCACTTT
CASSHRQSSSYNSPLHF
>TRBJ1-2|NA|NA|TRBV19
TGTGCCAGTAGTGGACAACCCACCTACGGGACATACTATGGCTACACCTTC
CASSGQPTYGTYYGYTF
>TRBJ1-1|NA|NA|TRBV5-7
TGTGCCAGCACCCCGCCGTTTTTGACAGAGTCGAACACTGAAGCTTTCTTT
CASTPPFLTESNTEAFF
>TRBJ2-7|NA|NA|TRBV18
TGTGCCAGCTCACCACCGACTTATCCGACGTTGTGGCAGTACTTC
CASSPPTYPTLWQYF
>TRBJ2-7|NA|TRBD1|TRBV2
TGTGCCAGCAGACTTGGACAGGGGGAAACCTACGAGCAGTACTTC
CASRLGQGETYEQYF
>TRBJ2-3|NA|NA|TRBV5-1
TGCGCCAGCAGCTTGGCCCAGGGAACAGATACGCAGTATTTT
CASSLAQGTDTQYF
>TRBJ1-2|NA|NA|TRBV6-5
TGTGCCAGCAGTTCTACCCACCGGGGGAGGGGCTACACCTTC
CASSSTHRGRGYTF
>TRBJ1-1|NA|NA|TRBV5-6
TGTGCCAGCAGCTTGGTTATGGCGGGGAACACTGAAGCTTTCTTT
CASSLVMAGNTEAFF
>TRBJ2-1|NA|NA|TRBV12-3/TRBV12-4
TGTGCCAGCGGTAGGGGCCCTGAGCAGTTCTTC
CASGRGPEQFF
>TRBJ2-7|NA|TRBD2|TRBV19
TGTGCCAGTAGTCTAGGACTAGCGGGAGGAGGCTACGAGCAGTACTTC
CASSLGLAGGGYEQYF
>TRBJ1-1|NA|NA|TRBV7-9
TGTGCCAGCAGCTCCTCCGGCCTCGGCTCCGGACAGATGAACACTGAAGCTTTCTTT
CASSSSGLGSGQMNTEAFF
>TRBJ2-5|NA|TRBD1|TRBV18
TGTGCCAGCTCTTACCGGGACAGGGGGTCCCAAGAGACCCAGTACTTC
CASSYRDRGSQETQYF
>TRBJ2-7|NA|NA|TRBV11-2
TGTGCCAGCAGCTTTGCCGCTTACACAATTTACGAGCAGTACTTC
CASSFAAYTIYEQYF
>TRBJ1-2|NA|NA|TRBV6-5
TGTGCCAGCAGTCAGGACCGGACGGAGGGCTATGGCTACACCTTC
CASSQDRTEGYGYTF
>TRBJ1-1|NA|NA|TRBV18
TGTGCCAGCTCACCACTTCCGGGGATGAACACTGAAGCTTTCTTT
CASSPLPGMNTEAFF
>TRBJ2-3|NA|TRBD2|TRBV6-4
TGTGCCAGCAGTGACTCCGGCGGGAGGGCCAGCGATACGCAGTATTTT
CASSDSGGRASDTQYF
>TRBJ2-2|NA|NA|TRBV19
TGTGCCAGTAGTTTCGGCAGGGCGAACACCGGGGAGCTGTTTTTT
CASSFGRANTGELFF